This T cell receptor beta chain was sequenced for a study of technical replicates of blood from several donors. The table lists this clone with a few counts. Sequencing used immunoSEQ multiplex PCR; TCRdb keeps in-frame clones, though not all of them. The sample carries 67,000 or so clones, around nine tenths recorded once. The CDR3 covers 15 residues. Trimming removed 1 base at V and 11 bases at J, with 17 bases between. The germline gives CDR1 LNHDA, CDR2 SQIVND (reference sequence). The receptor comes from a human donor in good health. The chain carries TRBV19 and TRBJ2-2; D is perhaps TRBD1 (6 bases). The sequenced sample consisted of T cells isolated from PBMCs. CDR3 sequence reads: CASSIGWTVPSELFF. The CDR3 nucleotides are TGTGCCAGTAGTATAGGATGGACAGTGCCGAGTGAGCTGTTTTTT.